The clone carrying this TCR beta chain was detected only once. This record belongs to a study of blood T cell repertoires in COVID-19. The wider study: Whether acute or convalescent, the COVID-19 samples came from the United States, Italy and Spain. T cells, B-cell-depleted T cells, or PBMCs supplied cDNA or gDNA.

Per the original methods: Estimation of nucleated cell counts was performed using reference gene primer amplification. Clones were sequenced by immunoSEQ multiplex PCR, and TCRdb holds only the in-frame ones, with some missing. Clonal size and the V and J genes are those of that table, whereas D and trimming came from the DNA. The sample has over 150,000 clones; about 82% are singletons. CDR1 is SGDLS, CDR2 YYNGEE, per germline. The germline V and J ends were trimmed by 4 bases and 3 bases, with 15 bases remaining between them. This CDR3 is 15 amino acids long. The source is a man between 50 and 59 years old with active or convalescent COVID-19. This chain connects TRBV9 to TRBJ2-3, with TRBD2 as a possible D gene (6 bases). The sample taken for sequencing was peripheral blood. The CDR3 here is CASSPRDSRTDTQYF. CDR3 DNA: TGTGCCAGCAGCCCCCGGGACTCCCGAACAGATACGCAGTATTTT.